What follows describes a single TCR beta chain. Its cognate antigen is unknown. The data were obtained in a study of T-cell memory formation after mild COVID-19. Libraries for TCRalpha and TCRbeta carried sample barcodes and unique molecular identifiers via 5'RACE. TCRdb ran MiXCR on the 5' RACE reads and lists one entry per CDR3 protein. The sample contains roughly 450,000 distinct CDR3 sequences, over 15% of which appear only once. General study points: The appearance of some responding clones in pre-infection memory suggested that cross-reactive memory joined. Second-wave clones reaching peak frequency on day 37 lacked confirmed SARS-CoV-2 specificity.

The V gene lost 7 bases and the J gene lost 6 bases, with 28 bases spanning the gap. CDR3 length: 17 amino acids. Germline lookup yields CDR1 SGHVS and CDR2 FQNEAQ. The source of this sequence is an adult woman who had mild COVID-19 (a few samples of this study predate the infection). Cell type and time point are not known. Sequencing was performed on PBMCs or a T cell subset sorted from them (not recorded which). This chain links TRBV7-8 with TRBJ2-7; D is perhaps TRBD1 or TRBD2 (5 bases each). The CDR3, as DNA: TGTGCCAGCAACCCAATCCCCGGGGCTAGCTCCCCCTCCGAGCAGTACTTC. Amino acid sequence: CASNPIPGASSPSEQYF.